These 21 T cell receptor beta chains came from one sample sequenced in a study of T-cell memory formation after mild COVID-19. TCRdb re-called the 5' RACE reads with MiXCR, one entry per CDR3 protein. The data hold about 180,000 distinct CDR3 sequences, with roughly 17% observed a single time. The source material was PBMCs or a T cell subset sorted from them (not recorded which). Receptors originate from an adult woman who had mild COVID-19 (a few samples of this study predate the infection). Cell type and time point are not known.

The genes are TRBV7-2 and TRBJ2-3, with D possibly being TRBD2 (5 bases). The CDR3 contains 15 residues. The V gene lost 3 bases and the J gene lost 0 bases, with 10 bases spanning the gap. CDR1 and CDR2 (germline): SGHTA, FQGNSA. For the CDR3, the DNA is TGTGCCAGCAGCTTCGGACTGTCTAGCACAGATACGCAGTATTTT. Translation: CASSFGLSSTDTQYF.

This clonotype was observed a few times. This chain joins TRBV28 and TRBJ2-7; D possibly uses TRBD1 or TRBD2 (5 bases each). CDR3 length: 14 amino acids. Germline V gives CDR1 MDHEN, CDR2 SYDVKM. Trimming pared 6 bases from V and 0 bases from J, leaving 12 bases between. The CDR3 loop is CASRPARGSYEQYF. The CDR3 DNA reads TGTGCCAGCAGGCCTGCGAGGGGCTCCTACGAGCAGTACTTC.

Only a few counts were recorded for this clonotype. The V and J genes are TRBV30 and TRBJ2-3; 7 bases agree with TRBD1. The germline CDR1 and CDR2 sequences are GTSNPN and SVGIG (reference sequence). The CDR3 runs 15 residues. J was trimmed by 2 bases and V by 4 bases; bases with no gene match: 9. The CDR3 sequence is CAWKRGTVPTDTQYF. DNA for the CDR3: TGTGCCTGGAAACGTGGGACAGTTCCCACAGATACGCAGTATTTT.

This clonotype has more than one count but fewer than ten. The V and J genes are TRBV29-1 and TRBJ1-1; 9 nucleotides agree with TRBD1. There are 13 residues in the CDR3. Germline V gene sequence: CDR1 SQVTM, CDR2 ANQGSEA. The ends lost 6 bases at V and 10 bases at J; junction bases unmatched: 12. The CDR3 nucleotides read TGCAGCGTCTCCGGGACAGGGAGCTTAGCAGCTTTCTTT. Its protein is CSVSGTGSLAAFF.

The rearrangement joins TRBV12-3 or TRBV12-4 to TRBJ2-7; TRBD1 agrees at 9 bases. Trimming removed 4 bases from V and 3 bases from J; junction bases left unmatched: 1. This CDR3 is built from 13 residues. In DNA, the CDR3 is TGTGCCAGCAGTTGGGACAGGGACTACGAGCAGTACTTC. Protein sequence: CASSWDRDYEQYF.

The rearrangement uses TRBV7-9 and TRBJ2-1; perhaps TRBD2 as D (6 bases). The V gene lost 1 base and the J gene lost 12 bases, with 16 bases spanning the gap. The germline V gene has CDR1 SEHNR and CDR2 FQNEAQ (reference sequence). CDR3 length: 14 amino acids. CDR3 in amino acids: CASSLEGGRGRQFF. DNA of the CDR3: TGTGCCAGCAGCTTAGAAGGAGGGAGAGGTAGGCAGTTCTTC.

This clonotype showed up just a few times. The genes are TRBV20-1 and TRBJ2-1; 13 nucleotides agree with TRBD2. Germline CDR1 and CDR2: DFQATT and SNEGSKA (reference sequence). V shed 1 base and J 3 bases; nucleotides not matched to a gene: 3. CDR3 length: 16 residues. The CDR3 region has the DNA TGCAGTGCTAGAGGGACTAGCGGGAGAGGCTACAATGAGCAGTTCTTC. Protein sequence: CSARGTSGRGYNEQFF.

V usage is TRBV7-2 and J usage is TRBJ2-1; D is unresolved. Germline CDR1 reads SGHTA; CDR2 reads FQGNSA. The CDR3 spans 13 residues. The germline V and J ends were trimmed by 4 bases and 5 bases, with 9 bases remaining between them. The DNA for the CDR3 is TGTGCCAGCAGCTCCCGACACCACAATGAGCAGTTCTTC. Amino acid sequence: CASSSRHHNEQFF.

This clonotype was seen a few times. This chain joins TRBV20-1 and TRBJ2-4; 8 nucleotides match TRBD2. There are 14 residues in the CDR3. Germline-derived CDR1 and CDR2 are DFQATT and SNEGSKA (reference sequence). V lost 3 bases, J lost 5 bases, and 6 bases stayed unmatched. CDR3 DNA sequence: TGCAGTGCTAGGAGCGGGGGTTTGGAAAACATTCAGTACTTC. Amino acid sequence: CSARSGGLENIQYF.

This clonotype was detected a few times. V and J are TRBV7-2 and TRBJ2-3; D not certain. CDR3 length equals 14 residues. Germline CDR1 and CDR2: SGHTA and FQGNSA. The V end was cut by 3 bases, the J end by 4 bases, with 11 bases between. The CDR3 DNA sequence: TGTGCCAGCAGCTTTGGCGCCCTGGCAGATACGCAGTATTTT. It codes for CASSFGALADTQYF.

This clonotype was detected only a few times. The gene calls are TRBV6-5 and TRBJ1-1; TRBD1 agrees at 9 bases. CDR1 MNHEY and CDR2 SVGAGI come from the germline V gene. CDR3 length equals 15 residues. The V gene end was trimmed by 2 bases and the J gene end by 10 bases; junction bases not matched to a gene: 11. CDR3 residues: CASSYPGTGRVGAFF. The DNA of the CDR3 is TGTGCCAGCAGTTACCCCGGGACAGGGAGAGTAGGAGCTTTCTTT.

This clonotype was counted between two and nine times. The chain uses TRBV2 and TRBJ1-1; D not certain. V was cut by 9 bases and J by 5 bases, with 19 bases left in between. This CDR3 comprises 14 residues. The germline gives CDR1 SNHLY, CDR2 FYNNEI. CDR3 sequence reads: CASRADTGWTEAFF. The CDR3 DNA follows: TGTGCCAGTCGCGCAGACACCGGGTGGACTGAAGCTTTCTTT. The full variable domain, its missing parts supplied by reference TRBV2 and TRBJ1-1, is EPEVTQTPSHQVTQMGQEVILRCVPISNHLYFYWYRQILGQKVEFLVSFYNNEISEKSEIFDDQFSVERPDGSNFTLKIRSTKLEDSAMYFCASRADTGWTEAFFGQGTRLTVV.

This clonotype has a single count. The chain couples TRBV7-8 to TRBJ2-5; 10 bases fit TRBD1. The CDR3 length is 16 residues. The J segment lost 5 bases and the V segment lost 6 bases, leaving 12 bases of the junction unmatched. The V gene's germline CDR1 is SGHVS and CDR2 FQNEAQ. As DNA, the CDR3 is TGTGCCAGCAGACGACGCCGGGACAGGGGACAGGAGACCCAGTACTTC. Translation gives CASRRRRDRGQETQYF.

This clonotype has only a few counts. V gene TRBV5-1 combines with J gene TRBJ1-1, with D hard to call. CDR1 is SGHRS, CDR2 YFSETQ, per germline. This CDR3 is 14 amino acids long. V was trimmed by 0 bases and J by 0 bases, leaving 6 bases between them. The CDR3 loop reads CASSLDSMNTEAFF. The CDR3 nucleotides read TGCGCCAGCAGCTTGGACAGCATGAACACTGAAGCTTTCTTT.

V usage is TRBV11-3 and J usage is TRBJ2-1; 12 bases line up with TRBD2. After removal of 5 bases from V and 7 bases from J, the junction contained 15 bases not matched to a gene. Per germline, CDR1 SGHNT and CDR2 YENEEA. This CDR3 region has 18 residues. The CDR3 loop is CASSPLDGTSGFKNEQFF. As DNA, the CDR3 is TGTGCCAGCAGCCCATTGGACGGGACTAGCGGGTTTAAAAATGAGCAGTTCTTC.

The V and J genes are TRBV12-3 or TRBV12-4 and TRBJ1-1, with D perhaps matching TRBD1 (5 bases). This CDR3 is 12 amino acids long. Trimming stripped 10 bases from V and 0 bases from J, with 9 bases between. CDR3 region: CATGRLNTEAFF. DNA of the CDR3: TGTGCCACGGGACGTCTGAACACTGAAGCTTTCTTT.

V usage is TRBV7-9 and J usage is TRBJ2-3; D is undetermined. The CDR3 has 15 residues. Looked up from germline, CDR1 is SEHNR and CDR2 is FQNEAQ (reference sequence). With 5 bases removed from V and 0 bases from J, the gap between germline ends came to 12 bases. CDR3 coding DNA: TGTGCCAGCAGCGCACGACTGGGGAGCACAGATACGCAGTATTTT. Translating gives CASSARLGSTDTQYF. Based on the CDR3 plus reference TRBV7-9 and TRBJ2-3, the full variable domain is DTGVSQNPRHKITKRGQNVTFRCDPISEHNRLYWYRQTLGQGPEFLTYFQNEAQLEKSRLLSDRFSAERPKGSFSTLEIQRTEQGDSAMYLCASSARLGSTDTQYFGPGTRLTVL.

This clonotype was counted many times. This chain links TRBV20-1 with TRBJ1-5; 9 bases line up with TRBD1. The germline CDR1 and CDR2 sequences are DFQATT and SNEGSKA (reference sequence). The trim removed 2 bases at V and 13 bases at J, leaving 12 bases unmatched. This CDR3 has 14 amino acids. The CDR3 spells CSARHTRTGVLQHF. CDR3 bases: TGCAGTGCTAGACATACTCGGACAGGGGTATTGCAGCATTTT.

This chain links TRBV20-1 with TRBJ2-3; D is unresolved. V was shortened by 3 bases and J by 3 bases, with 13 bases between the two germline ends. The CDR3 extends over 14 amino acids. Germline CDR1 DFQATT, CDR2 SNEGSKA (reference sequence). The CDR3, as DNA: TGCAGTGCTAGGGCCCCCCTACGTACAGATACGCAGTATTTT. Protein: CSARAPLRTDTQYF.

The V gene is TRBV3-1, the J gene TRBJ1-1; D not resolved. Trimming removed 4 bases at V and 1 base at J, with 16 bases between. Germline CDR1 reads LGHDT; CDR2 reads YNNKEL (reference sequence). The CDR3 runs 16 residues. Written as DNA, the CDR3 is TGTGCCAGCAGCCCACAAGGGTCGACGGGGAACACTGAAGCTTTCTTT. Translation: CASSPQGSTGNTEAFF.

This chain uses TRBV7-3 with TRBJ2-2, with 7 bases aligning to TRBD2. The CDR3 loop spans 15 amino acids. Germline values: CDR1 SGHTA, CDR2 FQGTGA. V lost 5 bases and J lost 4; bases outside the gene matches: 7. In DNA, the CDR3 is TGTGCCAGCAGCCCTTCTAGCGGCGGCACCGGGGAGCTGTTTTTT. Its protein product is CASSPSSGGTGELFF. Full variable domain (outside the CDR3, taken from reference TRBV7-3 and TRBJ2-2): GAGVSQTPSNKVTEKGKYVELRCDPISGHTALYWYRQSLGQGPEFLIYFQGTGAADDSGLPNDRFFAVRPEGSVSTLKIQRTERGDSAVYLCASSPSSGGTGELFFGEGSRLTVL.